The source of this TCR beta chain is a study of HIV-infected patients and healthy controls. Reverse transcription used approximately 500 ng RNA and constant-region primers for alpha and beta. Alpha and beta chain libraries were made separately by chain-specific third strand synthesis with multiplexing indices. Ligation attached cDNA to a 5' RACE adapter that carried a random hexamer and SP2 site. TCRdb re-called the 5' RACE reads through MiXCR, storing one row per CDR3 protein. Of 18,000 or so distinct CDR3 sequences in the sample, roughly a tenth are singletons; the top ten hold about 3%. Points from the study as a whole: HIV-associated CDR3 frequencies dropped significantly during therapy; CMV-associated ones, mostly rising, changed nonsignificantly.

CDR1 MGHRA and CDR2 YSYEKL come from the germline V gene. J was trimmed by 4 bases and V by 0 bases; bases with no gene match: 5. CDR3 size: 17 residues. Whole blood was used without fractionation, so all unsorted peripheral T cells were included. Turning to this clonotype: Its specificity is not known.

This clonotype was obtained from an adult in good health. The V call is TRBV4-1, the J call TRBJ1-6, with 8 bases fitting TRBD1. The sequenced sample was blood. CDR3 amino acids: CASSQDGTGQYNSPLHF. The CDR3 DNA reads TGCGCCAGCAGCCAAGATGGGACAGGTCAATATAATTCACCCCTCCACTTT.